What follows describes a single TCR beta chain. Its matching antigen is unknown. Method: immunoSEQ multiplex PCR; TCRdb's copy keeps in-frame clones and lacks some. The repertoire holds about 1,900 clones, with around 20% as singletons. These data originate in a study of T cells in localized non-small cell lung cancer. Study outcomes and limitations: A median of around 60 clones ranked among the top 100 in tumor appeared in adjacent lung. Longer overall survival was seen with higher T cell density measured in blood.

The CDR3 contains 13 residues. The V and J ends lost 5 bases and 4 bases, in that order; junction bases with no gene match: 4. Germline V gene data show CDR1 as LNHDA and CDR2 as SQIVND (reference sequence). This sequence originates from a man aged 40 to 75 with stage I lung adenocarcinoma. The V and J genes are TRBV19 and TRBJ1-2; 7 bases line up with TRBD1. The sample in question was lung tumor tissue, obtained before any cancer treatment. CDR3 loop: CASSVDRLYGYTF. The CDR3 coding sequence is TGTGCCAGTAGTGTGGACAGGCTCTATGGCTACACCTTC.